The T cell receptor beta chain under discussion was sequenced for a study of naive and memory T cell subsets. Ligated cDNA underwent four rounds of PCR with nested alpha and beta constant region primers and SP2. Blood and skin TCR RNA was reverse transcribed with alpha and beta constant primers. TCRdb re-derived calls from the 5' RACE reads in MiXCR, one entry per CDR3 protein. The sample holds roughly 60,000 distinct CDR3 sequences, approximately 8% seen once. Germline CDR1 is SGHNT and CDR2 is YENEEA. The CDR3 covers 15 residues. V was clipped by 5 bases and J by 6 bases; unmatched bases: 11. General observations from the study: This RNA-based method may be sensitive to activation-related transcript changes.

A UMI-containing oligonucleotide was joined by 3' ligation to the TCR cDNA template. RNA was extracted from approximately 2.6 ml of whole blood of healthy adults. Input was about 1 to 1,100 ng of DNase-treated total RNA without cell sorting. This clonotype was picked up a small number of times. What it binds is unknown. This clonotype was sampled from a female donor in good health. This chain links TRBV11-3 with TRBJ2-7; TRBD1 matches 9 bases. The CDR3 bases are TGTGCCAGCAGCCCGCGAACGGGACAGGGTGTCGAGCAGTACTTC. It translates to CASSPRTGQGVEQYF.